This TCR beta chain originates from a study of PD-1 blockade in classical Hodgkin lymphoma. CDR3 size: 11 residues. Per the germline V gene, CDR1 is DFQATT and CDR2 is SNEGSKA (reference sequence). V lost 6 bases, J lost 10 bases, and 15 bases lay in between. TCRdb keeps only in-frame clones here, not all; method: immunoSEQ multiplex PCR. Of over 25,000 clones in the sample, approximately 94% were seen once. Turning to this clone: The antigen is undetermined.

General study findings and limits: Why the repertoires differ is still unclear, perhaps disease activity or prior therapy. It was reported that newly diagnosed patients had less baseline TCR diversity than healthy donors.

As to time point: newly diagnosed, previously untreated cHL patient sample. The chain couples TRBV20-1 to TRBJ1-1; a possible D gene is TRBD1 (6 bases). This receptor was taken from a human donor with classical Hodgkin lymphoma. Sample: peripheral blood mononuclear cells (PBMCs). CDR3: CSAIGGSGAFF. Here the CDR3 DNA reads TGCAGTGCCATAGGGGGAAGTGGAGCTTTCTTT.